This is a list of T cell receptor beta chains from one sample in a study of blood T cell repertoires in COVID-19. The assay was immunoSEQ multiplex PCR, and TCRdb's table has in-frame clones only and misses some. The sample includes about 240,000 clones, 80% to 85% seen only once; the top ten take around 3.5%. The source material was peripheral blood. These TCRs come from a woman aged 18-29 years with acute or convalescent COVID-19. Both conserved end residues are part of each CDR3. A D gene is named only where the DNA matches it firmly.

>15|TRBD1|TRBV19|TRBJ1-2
TGTGCCAGTAGTATCGACAGGGGTCTATCCTATGGCTACACCTTC
CASSIDRGLSYGYTF
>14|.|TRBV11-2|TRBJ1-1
TGTGCCAGCAGCTTTACAACAGCGAACACTGAAGCTTTCTTT
CASSFTTANTEAFF
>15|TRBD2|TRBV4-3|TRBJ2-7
TGCGCCAGCAGCCAAGGGACTAGCCGTACCTACGAGCAGTACTTC
CASSQGTSRTYEQYF
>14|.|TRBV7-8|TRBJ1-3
TGTGCCAGCAGCCTAGGGGCATCTGGAAACACCATATATTTT
CASSLGASGNTIYF
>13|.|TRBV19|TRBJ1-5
TGTGCCAGTAGTAGGGAGGTTAATCAGCCCCAGCATTTT
CASSREVNQPQHF
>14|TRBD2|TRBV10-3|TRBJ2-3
TGTGCCATCTCTCAGCGGGAGTTTACAGATACGCAGTATTTT
CAISQREFTDTQYF
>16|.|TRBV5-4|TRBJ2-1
TGTGCCAGCAGCTTGGGCGGGGAAAGCTCCTACAATGAGCAGTTCTTC
CASSLGGESSYNEQFF
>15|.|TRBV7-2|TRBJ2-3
TGTGCCAGCAGCTTTAAGCGGAGTGCGGCGAATACGCAGTATTTT
CASSFKRSAANTQYF
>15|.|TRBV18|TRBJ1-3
TGTGCCAGCTCACCGGCAGGAATCTCTGGAAACACCATATATTTT
CASSPAGISGNTIYF
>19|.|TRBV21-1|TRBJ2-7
TGTGCCAGCAGCAAAGGTGCGGGACAGGGGTTCCAAGCGGCCTACGAGCAGTACTTC
CASSKGAGQGFQAAYEQYF